This T cell receptor beta chain appears in the sequencing data of a study of cytomegalovirus exposure and HLA in healthy donors (dated by TCRdb to the late 2010s). Context from the whole study: According to an earlier analysis of 587 of the donors, some 180 million T cells yielded 100 million or so unique TCR beta sequences and around 300 Gb of sequence data. Rather than drawing on any new phenotypic data, the later analysis identified candidate immune exposures from TCR beta sequences and the way those sequences occurred across donors. The number of typed donors differed by locus: about 620-630 for A, B, C, DRB1 and DQB1; some 540 for DQA1; 606 for DPA1; and some 470 for DPB1. In a later genetic analysis, genome-wide SNP genotypes for about 55% of the 666 donors were used, and that subset was treated as a discovery cohort. Among the roughly 410 genotyped donors, 81% belonged to the genetic ancestry cluster associated with self-reported Caucasian donors. Among about 370 genotyped donors of the cohort, an average of about 240,000 unique TCR beta nucleotide sequences was sequenced per donor, of which roughly 18% were non-productive. Donor age, sex, ethnicity and CMV serostatus were collected together with the repertoire data. To study patterns of TCR occurrence, a later analysis re-analyzed previously published TCR beta repertoires from 550 to 800 donors and added high-resolution HLA genotyping. The aim of the study was to test whether cataloging public T cell receptors could identify signatures of past pathogen exposure. Along with the approximately 650-subject first cohort, a separate validation cohort of over a hundred different subjects was used. The study combined high-throughput TCR immunosequencing, statistical association of individual TCRs with disease status, and machine learning to predict cytomegalovirus infection status. An early release covering just under 650 HLA-typed donors comprised 300 to 350 gigabases of sequencing data and around 80 million unique TCR sequences. The T cell repertoires of 666 subjects were profiled by immunosequencing and related to cytomegalovirus serostatus. Class I and class II HLA loci were covered by the typing at four-digit resolution. All discovery cohort repertoires had been generated on a single sequencing platform. Several DR-DQ haplotypes were treated as single units for association and clustering because of strong linkage in the cohort. An earlier analysis of 500 to 750 of the donors applied high-throughput TCR beta sequencing to assess whether each TCR beta V gene segment acted as functional or pseudogenic.

Broader findings and caveats from the paper: In an earlier analysis of around 600 of the donors, most TCR beta V segments were observed in productive rearrangements about 90% or about 30% of the time, broadly matching IMGT annotations. A few of the identified cytomegalovirus-associated TCR beta chains were confirmed in vitro to be specific for cytomegalovirus antigens. Most TCR sequences were observed very rarely across donors, whereas some public TCRs were present in many individuals. A further reported finding was that TCR beta sequences accurately predicted the HLA-A and HLA-B alleles for most subjects in the first cohort. In a later analysis, the rate of TCR association differed among HLA loci, with DRB1 alleles having the most associated TCRs and HLA-C alleles having the fewest. A later analysis found that most CMV-associated TCR beta chains appeared HLA-restricted, with HLA associations seemingly driven largely by CMV exposure. When HLA alleles, especially DR and DQ, strongly co-occurred, attributing TCR associations to individual alleles was difficult. HLA typing was unavailable for some donors at each locus, so association tests used only the typed subset. The study gave a list of 150 to 200 TCR beta chains associated with cytomegalovirus. A cluster of highly shared sequence variants was judged likely to represent a technical artifact of the sequencing pipeline. This cohort had only TCR beta chains sequenced, and the lack of alpha or paired-chain data limited which features could be detected. Linkage disequilibrium might explain the correlated functional status among segregating V segments, but an unknown experimental factor could not be ruled out. A later genetic analysis associated a missense DCLRE1C variant with V-gene and J-gene trimming of TCR beta chains, and an independent cohort replicated the association. According to the authors, the approach could potentially be generalized to other disease states and immunological phenotypes. According to a later genetic analysis, donors in an Asian-associated ancestry cluster had fewer N-insertions in productive TCRs than the approximately 670-donor mean. The classifier was reported to diagnose cytomegalovirus status with high specificity and sensitivity in both the original and validation cohorts. Several of the top co-occurrence clusters appeared to be linked to parvovirus B19, influenza, CMV and Epstein-Barr virus, according to a later analysis. A later analysis associated about 17,000 TCR beta sequences with specific HLA alleles at a false discovery rate of 0.05. In a later analysis, HLA-associated TCR beta chains showed more clonal expansion and lower generation probabilities than non-associated chains that were equally common. Presence/absence analyses assumed roughly uniform sequencing depth across donors, an assumption that may not hold. For the cohort, immune exposure information was limited to CMV serostatus. Some 16 rarely observed V segments, including chromosome 9 orphons, were excluded from the earlier analysis of about 600 of the donors because counts were too low.

Turning to this clone: Its specific antigen is unknown. No quality values exist for individual bases; no much larger clone is one base distant.

The cohort consisted of 600 to 750 healthy bone marrow donors. All cohort members were sampled while nominally healthy, although unrecorded immune exposures were likely present. The donor tested CMV seropositive, placing the donor among the 289 seropositive members of the cohort. A peripheral blood sample was collected from each donor, and TCR beta sequencing was performed on peripheral blood mononuclear cells. Genomic DNA was extracted from the blood cell samples with the Qiagen DNeasy Blood Extraction Kit. The method was the immunoSEQ multiplex PCR assay. A mixture of 60 forward primers for TCR Vbeta segments and 13 reverse primers for TCR Jbeta segments was used in the multiplex PCR. A multiplex PCR assay on genomic DNA amplified the CDR3 region of rearranged TCR beta genes. The Illumina HiSeq System was used to sequence the amplified TCR beta libraries as 87-base-pair reads. The authors' analysis ran thus. Across the 666 repertoires, a later analysis counted 78 million or so unique TCR beta chains, 9.5 million to 13 million of which were shared by at least two donors. Raw reads were error-corrected and collapsed into unique sequences by a nearest-neighbor algorithm in which closely related sequences were merged to remove PCR and sequencing errors. V, D and J gene segments were assigned by aligning CDR3 sequences to IMGT reference sequences. Each retained sequence needed at least a six-nucleotide match to both a V gene segment and a J gene segment. A rearrangement counted as productive if the CDR3 had no stop codons and remained in frame with V and J, and every other rearrangement counted as non-productive. CDR3 was defined according to IMGT convention as the region running from the second conserved V-encoded cysteine to the conserved J-encoded phenylalanine. The earlier analysis of about 590 of the donors excluded sequences that lacked an unambiguous match to a single V gene segment. An earlier analysis of 450 to 650 of the donors called V segments functional above 56.7% productive rearrangements and segregating when the between-donor standard deviation exceeded 5%. A statistical classification framework was built for diagnosing cytomegalovirus status from the catalog of TCR beta chain sequences. In a later analysis, TCR nucleotide sequences were compared against IMGT/GENE-DB human TR gene sequences so that V and J genes could be assigned. In a later analysis, CDR3 sequences and most-parsimonious VDJ recombination scenarios were assigned using the TCRdist pipeline. In a later analysis, each TCR beta chain was defined by its CDR3 amino acid sequence together with its V-gene family, and reads lacking a unique V-gene family were excluded. As a way to deal with suspected cross-contamination and a sequencing artifact, a later analysis dropped approximately 570 nucleotide sequences that were highly shared and had low generation probability. In a later analysis, a clonal expansion index was calculated for each public chain from normalized within-repertoire ranks of inferred template counts. A later analysis computed generation probabilities with a VDJ recombination model fitted to out-of-frame rearrangements, and checked the results against IGoR. In a later analysis, hypergeometric tests were used to score TCR-TCR, TCR-HLA and TCR-CMV co-occurrence, with a repertoire-size bias correction applied to TCR pairs. In a later analysis, false discovery rates were estimated by permuting HLA or CMV assignments 20 times. In a later analysis, co-occurring TCRs were grouped using DBSCAN, and TCRdist sequence similarity was added for clustering within HLA-allele-positive subsets. Co-occurrence clustering excluded repertoires with fewer than 30,000 or more than 120,000 public chains, plus five with anomalous nucleotide sharing. What TCRdb holds here is the immuneACCESS table cut down to in-frame rearrangements. Part of the clones is not present; checked against another copy, under half of the missing clones reflect an unresolved V gene, and the others are unexplained. The D gene and trimming were derived from the DNA, and the V and J assignments and clone size from that table. Recorded for this sample are some 120,000 clones; approximately 8% of them occurred a single time. Less than 6.5% of the sample is held by the ten biggest clonotypes.

Source material: PBMCs. This clonotype was obtained from a woman aged 40 to 50 in good health and CMV-seropositive.

The CDR3 reads as follows: CASSLSAGGNEQYF. The DNA sequence is given as TGTGCCAGCAGCCTCTCTGCAGGGGGCAACGAGCAGTACTTC. The sequence links TRBV5-6 to TRBJ2-7; 8 bases in the junction line up with TRBD1. Including the terminal cysteine and phenylalanine, the CDR3 comprises 14 residues. Only CDR3 DNA remains: 42 bases, in frame from the first base. The CDR1 and CDR2 encoded by the germline V gene are SGHDT and YYEEEE. The junction shows trimming of 4 bases on V and 5 bases on J, and the gene matches do not reach 8 bases of it. Full variable domain (CDR3 extended with the reference TRBV5-6 and TRBJ2-7 proteins): DAGVTQSPTHLIKTRGQQVTLRCSPKSGHDTVSWYQQALGQGPQFIFQYYEEEERQRGNFPDRFSGHQFPNYSSELNVNALLLGDSALYLCASSLSAGGNEQYFGPGTRLTVT.